This is a list of T cell receptor beta chains from one sample in a study of cytomegalovirus exposure and HLA in healthy donors. Sequencing was performed with immunoSEQ multiplex PCR; in TCRdb, only in-frame clones are kept and a portion is missing. The sample lists about 100,000 clones; about four fifths were seen once. Sequencing was carried out using PBMCs. The receptors originated from a female donor in good health and CMV-seropositive. Each CDR3 is given with its conserved first and last residue. The order of the fields is D gene, V gene, clone size, J gene, CDR3 DNA, CDR3 protein. The D gene is left open where the match is weak. Size tells how often a clone was seen (once, few, many) or the class of an expanded clone, and some rows leave it out.

d_call: TRBD1; v_call: TRBV10-2; clone_size: few; j_call: TRBJ2-2; cdr3_nt: TGCGCCAGCACTTGGACAGGTAGCACCGGGGAGCTGTTTTTT; cdr3_aa: CASTWTGSTGELFF
d_call: -; v_call: TRBV27; clone_size: -; j_call: TRBJ1-6; cdr3_nt: TGTGCCAGCAGTAGAAACAGGCATTCACCCCTCCACTTT; cdr3_aa: CASSRNRHSPLHF
d_call: TRBD1; v_call: TRBV11-3; clone_size: -; j_call: TRBJ2-5; cdr3_nt: TGTGCCAGCAGCTTAGGGACAGGGGTTGGCGAGACCCAGTACTTC; cdr3_aa: CASSLGTGVGETQYF
d_call: -; v_call: TRBV5-1; clone_size: -; j_call: TRBJ2-7; cdr3_nt: TGCGCCAGCAGCTTGGTAGGACACCCAGACGAGCAGTACTTC; cdr3_aa: CASSLVGHPDEQYF
d_call: -; v_call: TRBV10-3; clone_size: -; j_call: TRBJ2-5; cdr3_nt: TGTGCCATCAGTGCGGAGTTAGCGGCAACACAAGAGACCCAGTACTTC; cdr3_aa: CAISAELAATQETQYF
d_call: TRBD2; v_call: TRBV7-9; clone_size: -; j_call: TRBJ2-7; cdr3_nt: TGTGCCAGCAGCTCCCTAGCGGGAAGCTACGAGCAGTACTTC; cdr3_aa: CASSSLAGSYEQYF
d_call: -; v_call: TRBV29-1; clone_size: -; j_call: TRBJ2-7; cdr3_nt: TGCAGCGTTGAAAGGGGCTCCTACGAGCAGTACTTC; cdr3_aa: CSVERGSYEQYF
d_call: -; v_call: TRBV28; clone_size: once; j_call: TRBJ2-7; cdr3_nt: TGTGCCTCAAAAAGGGGGTATACCTACGAGCAGTACTTC; cdr3_aa: CASKRGYTYEQYF
d_call: -; v_call: TRBV6-1; clone_size: -; j_call: TRBJ2-5; cdr3_nt: TGTGCCAGCAGTGCGCGCGAACAGGGAAGGGAGACCCAGTACTTC; cdr3_aa: CASSAREQGRETQYF
d_call: TRBD1; v_call: TRBV4-1; clone_size: -; j_call: TRBJ2-3; cdr3_nt: TGCGCCAGCAGGGACAGGATGGTTGGGGAACCCATCAGATCAGATACGCAGTATTTT; cdr3_aa: CASRDRMVGEPIRSDTQYF
d_call: -; v_call: TRBV6-4; clone_size: few; j_call: TRBJ1-2; cdr3_nt: TGTGCCAGCAGTGGAGTGTTCGGCTATGGCTACACCTTC; cdr3_aa: CASSGVFGYGYTF
d_call: -; v_call: TRBV28; clone_size: -; j_call: TRBJ1-5; cdr3_nt: TGTGCCAGCAGTTTGAGATATACCCATCAGCCCCAGCATTTT; cdr3_aa: CASSLRYTHQPQHF
d_call: TRBD1; v_call: TRBV7-2; clone_size: -; j_call: TRBJ2-6; cdr3_nt: TGTGCCAGCAGCTTAGCACCCCGGGACAGGTACTCTGGGGCCAACGTCCTGACTTTC; cdr3_aa: CASSLAPRDRYSGANVLTF
d_call: -; v_call: TRBV4-3; clone_size: -; j_call: TRBJ2-5; cdr3_nt: TGCGCCAGCAGCCAAGCCCCGGTAGAGCAAGAGACCCAGTACTTC; cdr3_aa: CASSQAPVEQETQYF
d_call: TRBD2; v_call: TRBV6-5; clone_size: -; j_call: TRBJ2-7; cdr3_nt: TGTGCCAGCAGTTCTTCCAGCGGGACCGTCTCCTACGAGCAGTACTTC; cdr3_aa: CASSSSSGTVSYEQYF
d_call: TRBD2; v_call: TRBV5-6; clone_size: -; j_call: TRBJ2-1; cdr3_nt: TGTGCCAGCAGCGGGGGGGGCTCCTACAATGAGCAGTTCTTC; cdr3_aa: CASSGGGSYNEQFF
d_call: -; v_call: TRBV6-4; clone_size: -; j_call: TRBJ2-1; cdr3_nt: TGTGCCAGCAGTGGGAGCGAATTCCCTAGCAATGAGCAGTTCTTC; cdr3_aa: CASSGSEFPSNEQFF
d_call: TRBD2; v_call: TRBV14; clone_size: few; j_call: TRBJ2-3; cdr3_nt: TGTGCCAGCAGCCAAGATACAGGACTAGGGGACACAGATACGCAGTATTTT; cdr3_aa: CASSQDTGLGDTDTQYF
d_call: TRBD1; v_call: TRBV16; clone_size: -; j_call: TRBJ1-4; cdr3_nt: TGTGCCAGCAGCCCTAGGACAGGGTATGAAAAACTGTTTTTT; cdr3_aa: CASSPRTGYEKLFF
d_call: -; v_call: TRBV13; clone_size: -; j_call: TRBJ2-1; cdr3_nt: TGTGCCAGCACCGAATCGGGGGAGCAGTTCTTC; cdr3_aa: CASTESGEQFF
d_call: TRBD1; v_call: TRBV5-4; clone_size: -; j_call: TRBJ2-2; cdr3_nt: TGTGCCAGCAGCGCTACCGGGACAGGGGTTCCGAACACCGGGGAGCTGTTTTTT; cdr3_aa: CASSATGTGVPNTGELFF
d_call: -; v_call: TRBV28; clone_size: few; j_call: TRBJ2-1; cdr3_nt: TGTGCCAGCAGTTGGGACTTGCAGGTTGGTAATGAGCAGTTCTTC; cdr3_aa: CASSWDLQVGNEQFF
d_call: -; v_call: TRBV4-3; clone_size: -; j_call: TRBJ1-2; cdr3_nt: TGCGCCAGCAGCCAAGAATGGGAGTCGGTCTATGGCTACACCTTC; cdr3_aa: CASSQEWESVYGYTF
d_call: TRBD1; v_call: TRBV2; clone_size: many; j_call: TRBJ1-4; cdr3_nt: TGTGCCAGCAGTGAAGCCATCGGGCAGGGGGCGGGAAAACTGTTTTTT; cdr3_aa: CASSEAIGQGAGKLFF
d_call: -; v_call: TRBV27; clone_size: -; j_call: TRBJ1-6; cdr3_nt: TGTGCCAGCAGTCCTGATCCTGGCGGATCACCCCTCCACTTT; cdr3_aa: CASSPDPGGSPLHF
d_call: TRBD2; v_call: TRBV14; clone_size: -; j_call: TRBJ2-1; cdr3_nt: TGTGCCAGCAGCCAAGGGGGGAGACTAGCTTTTCCCTACAATGAGCAGTTCTTC; cdr3_aa: CASSQGGRLAFPYNEQFF
d_call: -; v_call: TRBV7-9; clone_size: -; j_call: TRBJ1-6; cdr3_nt: TGTGCCAGCAGCTCGCCAACCCTCGGGACTGCCGATAATTCACCCCTCCACTTT; cdr3_aa: CASSSPTLGTADNSPLHF
d_call: TRBD1; v_call: TRBV27; clone_size: few; j_call: TRBJ1-6; cdr3_nt: TGTGCCAGCAGCCCTGGACAGGGGGCGGTTTCTCCCCTCCACTTT; cdr3_aa: CASSPGQGAVSPLHF
d_call: -; v_call: TRBV5-4; clone_size: -; j_call: TRBJ1-4; cdr3_nt: TGTGCCAGCAGCTTGGCAGGGTCACCTAATGAAAAACTGTTTTTT; cdr3_aa: CASSLAGSPNEKLFF
d_call: TRBD2; v_call: TRBV5-1; clone_size: many; j_call: TRBJ2-3; cdr3_nt: TGCGCCAGCAGCTCCCCACCGCTTAGCGGGAGGGCCTTCACAGATACGCAGTATTTT; cdr3_aa: CASSSPPLSGRAFTDTQYF
d_call: -; v_call: TRBV28; clone_size: -; j_call: TRBJ1-5; cdr3_nt: TGTGCCAGCAGTACTCATCCGGTTAGCAATCAGCCCCAGCATTTT; cdr3_aa: CASSTHPVSNQPQHF
d_call: TRBD2; v_call: TRBV29-1; clone_size: -; j_call: TRBJ2-2; cdr3_nt: TGCAGCGCAGGACGTGGGAGGGCGAACACCGGGGAGCTGTTTTTT; cdr3_aa: CSAGRGRANTGELFF
d_call: -; v_call: TRBV6-5; clone_size: -; j_call: TRBJ1-1; cdr3_nt: TGTGCCAGCAGTTACTCGCGGCCCCAATCTTCCACTGAAGCTTTCTTT; cdr3_aa: CASSYSRPQSSTEAFF
d_call: -; v_call: TRBV7-9; clone_size: -; j_call: TRBJ2-7; cdr3_nt: TGTGCCAGCAGAACTTCGGTCGCGGGGGCATTCTCCTACGAGCAGTACTTC; cdr3_aa: CASRTSVAGAFSYEQYF
d_call: TRBD2; v_call: TRBV5-1; clone_size: once; j_call: TRBJ2-5; cdr3_nt: TGCACCAGCAGCATTACTAGCGGGGGGCCTCAAGAGACCCAGTACTTC; cdr3_aa: CTSSITSGGPQETQYF
d_call: -; v_call: TRBV7-2; clone_size: few; j_call: TRBJ1-5; cdr3_nt: TGTGCCAGCAGCTTAACGGGGGGGTCCCGTCAGCCCCAGCATTTT; cdr3_aa: CASSLTGGSRQPQHF
d_call: TRBD1; v_call: TRBV9; clone_size: -; j_call: TRBJ1-6; cdr3_nt: TGTGCCAGCAGCGGTGGACAGGGGAGCTCCTATAATTCACCCCTCCACTTT; cdr3_aa: CASSGGQGSSYNSPLHF
d_call: -; v_call: TRBV6-1; clone_size: once; j_call: TRBJ2-3; cdr3_nt: TGTGCCAGCAGTGAACGCAGGGCTCAGGGAGATACGCAGTATTTT; cdr3_aa: CASSERRAQGDTQYF
d_call: -; v_call: TRBV5-1; clone_size: -; j_call: TRBJ1-5; cdr3_nt: TGCGCCAGCAGCTTGGGACAGCCAAATCAGCCCCAGCATTTT; cdr3_aa: CASSLGQPNQPQHF
d_call: -; v_call: TRBV7-2; clone_size: -; j_call: TRBJ2-7; cdr3_nt: TGTGCCAGCAGCTTAAGCAGGGCCGCCTCCTACGAGCAGTACTTC; cdr3_aa: CASSLSRAASYEQYF
d_call: -; v_call: TRBV9; clone_size: few; j_call: TRBJ1-5; cdr3_nt: TGTGCCAGCAGCGAGGGGGGGAATAGCAATCAGCCCCAGCATTTT; cdr3_aa: CASSEGGNSNQPQHF
d_call: TRBD1; v_call: TRBV5-6; clone_size: -; j_call: TRBJ2-7; cdr3_nt: TGTGCCAGCAGCCTTGGACAGGAGACCCTTTACGAGCAGTACTTC; cdr3_aa: CASSLGQETLYEQYF
d_call: -; v_call: TRBV7-9; clone_size: -; j_call: TRBJ2-7; cdr3_nt: TGTGCCAGCAGCTTCAGGGGAGCAGGGGAGCAGTACTTC; cdr3_aa: CASSFRGAGEQYF
d_call: -; v_call: TRBV4-3; clone_size: -; j_call: TRBJ2-5; cdr3_nt: TGCGCCAGCAGCCAAGACTACCCTATGGCTGGGGCGGTAGAGACCCAGTACTTC; cdr3_aa: CASSQDYPMAGAVETQYF
d_call: -; v_call: TRBV5-8; clone_size: -; j_call: TRBJ2-2; cdr3_nt: TGTGCCAGCAGCTTATCTGGGGCGCCCACCGGGGAGCTGTTTTTT; cdr3_aa: CASSLSGAPTGELFF
d_call: TRBD1; v_call: TRBV7-9; clone_size: -; j_call: TRBJ2-5; cdr3_nt: TGTGCCAGCAGCTTAGTGACAGGGGGCCGTGAGACCCAGTACTTC; cdr3_aa: CASSLVTGGRETQYF
d_call: -; v_call: TRBV19; clone_size: -; j_call: TRBJ2-7; cdr3_nt: TGTGCCAGTAGGGGGATCCTTAGCGGCGAGCAGTACTTC; cdr3_aa: CASRGILSGEQYF
d_call: -; v_call: TRBV28; clone_size: -; j_call: TRBJ1-5; cdr3_nt: TGTGCCAGCAGCCCAGACGCAAATGGAGACAATCAGCCCCAGCATTTT; cdr3_aa: CASSPDANGDNQPQHF
d_call: -; v_call: TRBV4-1; clone_size: -; j_call: TRBJ1-2; cdr3_nt: TGCGCCAGCAGCCAAGATTTTTCACTATGGGGCTACACCTTC; cdr3_aa: CASSQDFSLWGYTF
d_call: TRBD1; v_call: TRBV19; clone_size: -; j_call: TRBJ1-5; cdr3_nt: TGTGCCAGTAGTACCCGGACAGGCAACAATCAGCCCCAGCATTTT; cdr3_aa: CASSTRTGNNQPQHF
d_call: -; v_call: TRBV4-2; clone_size: once; j_call: TRBJ2-5; cdr3_nt: TGTGCCAGCAGCCAAGTGTCTGGGGGCGGGTCAGAGACCCAGTACTTC; cdr3_aa: CASSQVSGGGSETQYF
d_call: -; v_call: TRBV2; clone_size: -; j_call: TRBJ2-7; cdr3_nt: TGTGCCAGCAGTTTGGCAGGGTACTACGAGCAGTACTTC; cdr3_aa: CASSLAGYYEQYF
d_call: TRBD1; v_call: TRBV5-4; clone_size: -; j_call: TRBJ1-4; cdr3_nt: TGTGCCAGCAAGCCGGGACAGGGGATGGAAAAACTGTTTTTT; cdr3_aa: CASKPGQGMEKLFF